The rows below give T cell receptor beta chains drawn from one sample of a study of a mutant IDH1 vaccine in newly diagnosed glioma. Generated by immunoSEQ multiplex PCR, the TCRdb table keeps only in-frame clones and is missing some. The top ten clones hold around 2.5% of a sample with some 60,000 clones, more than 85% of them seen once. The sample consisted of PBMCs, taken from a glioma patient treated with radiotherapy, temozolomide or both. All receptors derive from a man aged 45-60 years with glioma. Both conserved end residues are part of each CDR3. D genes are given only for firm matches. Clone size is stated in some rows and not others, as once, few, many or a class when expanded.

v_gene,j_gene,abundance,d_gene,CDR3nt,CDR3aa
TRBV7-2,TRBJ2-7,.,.,TGTGCCAGCAGCCCCCCTTGGGATAACGAGCAGTACTTC,CASSPPWDNEQYF
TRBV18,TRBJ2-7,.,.,TGTGCCAGCTCACCAACCGGTGGAGGGTTCCACGAGCAGTACTTC,CASSPTGGGFHEQYF
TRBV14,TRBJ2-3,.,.,TGTGCCAGCAGCCAAGTGACCAACACAGATACGCAGTATTTT,CASSQVTNTDTQYF
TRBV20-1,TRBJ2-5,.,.,TGCAGTGTAGCCAGACAAGAGACCCAGTACTTC,CSVARQETQYF
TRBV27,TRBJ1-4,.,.,TGTGCCAGCAGTTTAGGGGGCAGGGAGGCTAATGAAAAACTGTTTTTT,CASSLGGREANEKLFF
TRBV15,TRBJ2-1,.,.,TGTGCCACCAGCAGTGTGGAAGATGAGCAGTTCTTC,CATSSVEDEQFF
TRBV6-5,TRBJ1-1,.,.,TGTGCCAGCAAGGGGGGAAGGCTGAACACTGAAGCTTTCTTT,CASKGGRLNTEAFF
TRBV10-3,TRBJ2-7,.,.,TGTGCCATCAGTGGGGGGTTGGGGTCCTCCTACGAGCAGTACTTC,CAISGGLGSSYEQYF
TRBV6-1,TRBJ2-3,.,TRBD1,TGTGCCAGCAGTGGGGGACAGGGGGCAGATACGCAGTATTTT,CASSGGQGADTQYF
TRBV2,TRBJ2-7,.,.,TGTGCCAGCAGTGAATGGGGACACCCCTACGAGCAGTACTTC,CASSEWGHPYEQYF
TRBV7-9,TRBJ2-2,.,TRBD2,TGTGCCAGCAGCCTCTCGCGGGGGGGCACCGGGGAGCTGTTTTTT,CASSLSRGGTGELFF
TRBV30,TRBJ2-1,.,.,TGTGCCTGGAGGCTAGGACAGACGCAGTTCTTC,CAWRLGQTQFF
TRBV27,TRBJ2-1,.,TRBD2,TGTGCCAGCAGTTTAAAAACCCCGGGACTAGCGGGAGGGCGGGATGAGCAGTTCTTC,CASSLKTPGLAGGRDEQFF
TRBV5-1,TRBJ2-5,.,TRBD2,TGCGCCAGCAGCCGAACCGGACTAGCGGGAGAGGAGACCCAGTACTTC,CASSRTGLAGEETQYF
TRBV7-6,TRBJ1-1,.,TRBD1,TGTGCCAGCAGCTTAAGGCAGGGGGCTGATTTGAACACTGAAGCTTTCTTT,CASSLRQGADLNTEAFF
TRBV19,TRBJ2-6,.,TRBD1,TGTGCCAGTACCCAGGGGGCAGCCGGGGCCAACGTCCTGACTTTC,CASTQGAAGANVLTF
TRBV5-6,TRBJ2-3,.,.,TGTGCCAGCAGCCCTGGACACTACACAGATACGCAGTATTTT,CASSPGHYTDTQYF
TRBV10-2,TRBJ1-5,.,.,TGCGCCAGCAGTACCAATAGCAATCAGCCCCAGCATTTT,CASSTNSNQPQHF
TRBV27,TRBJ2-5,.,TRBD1,TGTGCCAGCAGTCCCGACAGGGGGTTAAGGGAGACCCAGTACTTC,CASSPDRGLRETQYF
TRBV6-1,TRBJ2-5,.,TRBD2,TGTGCCAGCAGTGCCAGTAGCGGGAGAGGTGAGACCCAGTACTTC,CASSASSGRGETQYF
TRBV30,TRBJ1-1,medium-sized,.,TGTGCCTGGAGCTTAGGTCCTTCTAACACTGAAGCTTTCTTT,CAWSLGPSNTEAFF
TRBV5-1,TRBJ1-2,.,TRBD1,TGCGCCAGCAGCTTGGTAGCAGGGGGCCTATCTGGCGGCTACACCTTC,CASSLVAGGLSGGYTF
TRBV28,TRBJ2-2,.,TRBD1,TGTGCCAGCCAAGGACAGGGGACGAACACCGGGGAGCTGTTTTTT,CASQGQGTNTGELFF
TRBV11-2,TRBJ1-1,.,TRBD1,TGTGCCAGCAGCTTAGACGGCATAAAGTGGGGACAGGGGGGCACTGAAGCTTTCTTT,CASSLDGIKWGQGGTEAFF
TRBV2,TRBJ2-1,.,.,TGTGCCAGCAGTGAAATGTCCCCTGCGACCTACAATGAGCAGTTCTTC,CASSEMSPATYNEQFF
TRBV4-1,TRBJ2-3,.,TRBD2,TGCGCCAGCAGCGCCGGACTAGCGGGAGGGCCCTCTGGCACAGATACGCAGTATTTT,CASSAGLAGGPSGTDTQYF
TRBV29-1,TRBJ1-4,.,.,TGCAGCGTTTGTGACACGTTCTCTGAAAAACTGTTTTTT,CSVCDTFSEKLFF
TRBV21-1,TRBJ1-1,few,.,TGTGCCAGCAGCAAAGATGGGGGCACTGAAGCTTTCTTT,CASSKDGGTEAFF
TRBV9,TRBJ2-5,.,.,TGTGCCAGCAGCGTAGGTGGGAGCTTATACCAAGAGACCCAGTACTTC,CASSVGGSLYQETQYF
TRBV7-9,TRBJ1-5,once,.,TGTGCCAGCAGCTTAGGAGGGAAGGAGGGCAATCAGCCCCAGCATTTT,CASSLGGKEGNQPQHF
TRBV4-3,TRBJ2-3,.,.,TGCGCCAGCAGCCAAGATTTGAGTTTTCCGCAGTATTTT,CASSQDLSFPQYF
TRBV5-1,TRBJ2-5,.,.,TGCGCCAGCAGCTTTGGCCTAGCCGAACAAGAGACCCAGTACTTC,CASSFGLAEQETQYF
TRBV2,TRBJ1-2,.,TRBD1,TGTGCCAGCACTACAGGGGGCGGAAACTATGGCTACACCTTC,CASTTGGGNYGYTF
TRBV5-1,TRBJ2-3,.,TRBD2,TGCGCCAGCGCCGAAGCCCATCAGGGGGGACTAGCGGGAGCTGCAGATACGCAGTATTTT,CASAEAHQGGLAGAADTQYF
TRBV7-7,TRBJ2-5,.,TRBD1,TGTGCTAGCAGCTTGGGGACAGAAGAGACCCAGTACTTC,CASSLGTEETQYF
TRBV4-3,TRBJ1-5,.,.,TGCGCCAGCAGCCAAACCCCCACAAGCAATCAGCCCCAGCATTTT,CASSQTPTSNQPQHF
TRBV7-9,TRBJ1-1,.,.,TGTGCCAGCAGCTTGATTCGGCGGCGTGAATTGAACACTGAAGCTTTCTTT,CASSLIRRRELNTEAFF
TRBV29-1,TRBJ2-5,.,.,TGCAGCGTTTCTGCAGCGAACCAAGAGACCCAGTACTTC,CSVSAANQETQYF
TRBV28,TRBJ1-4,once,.,TGTGCCAGTACCGACCCCAATGAAAAACTGTTTTTT,CASTDPNEKLFF
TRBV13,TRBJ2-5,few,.,TGTGCCAGCAGCTTGGTTCAAGAGACCCAGTACTTC,CASSLVQETQYF
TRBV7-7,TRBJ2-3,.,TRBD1,TGTGCTAGCAGCTTGAACCCCACCGGACAGGGGAGCACAGATACGCAGTATTTT,CASSLNPTGQGSTDTQYF
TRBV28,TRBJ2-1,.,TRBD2,TGTGCCAGCAGTACCACGGGACTAGCGGCCTACAATGAGCAGTTCTTC,CASSTTGLAAYNEQFF
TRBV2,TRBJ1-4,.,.,TGTGCCAGCACCGAATTTGCAACTAATGAAAAACTGTTTTTT,CASTEFATNEKLFF
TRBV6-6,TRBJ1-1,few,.,TGTGCCAGCAGTTACGGGGACCGACAGAACACTGAAGCTTTCTTT,CASSYGDRQNTEAFF
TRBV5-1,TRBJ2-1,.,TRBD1,TGCGCCAGCAGCAGCGGACAGGGCCCCTACAATGAGCAGTTCTTC,CASSSGQGPYNEQFF
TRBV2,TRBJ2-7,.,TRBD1,TGTGCCAGCAGTTGGGGCCCGGACAGGGGAGTCTACGAGCAGTACTTC,CASSWGPDRGVYEQYF
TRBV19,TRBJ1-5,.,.,TGTGCCAGTAAAACGCAAGGCTCGGTGGGTCAGCCCCAGCATTTT,CASKTQGSVGQPQHF
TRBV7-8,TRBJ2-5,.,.,TGTGCCAGCAGCACGCCCCAGGTCAGACAAGAGCCCCAGTACTTC,CASSTPQVRQEPQYF